A selection of T cell receptor beta chains follows, all from one sample in a study of blood T cell repertoires in COVID-19. The protocol was immunoSEQ multiplex PCR, while the TCRdb copy is restricted to in-frame clones and leaves out a portion. Of more than 250,000 clones in the sample, about 82% are singletons; the top ten hold 1.5% to 2%. Sequencing used peripheral blood. These receptors originate from a woman in her forties or fifties with acute or convalescent COVID-19. The CDR3 runs from the conserved cysteine through the conserved F or W. The D gene is left open where the match is weak. Clone size, where shown, is once, few, many, or a class for clones that have expanded.

j_call	d_call	v_call	clone_size	cdr3_nt	cdr3_aa
TRBJ2-7	TRBD2	TRBV2	many	TGTGCCAGCAGTACGCAAGCCCTAAGCGGGAGGGCCCTATACGAGCAGTACTTC	CASSTQALSGRALYEQYF
TRBJ1-4	NA	TRBV3-1/TRBV3-2	few	TGTGCCAGCAGCCAAGGAACAGTCCTGGCAACTAATGAAAAACTGTTTTTT	CASSQGTVLATNEKLFF
TRBJ2-2	TRBD2	TRBV5-6	NA	TGTGCCAGCGAGGCTTATACGGGACTAGCGGACACCGGGGAGCTGTTTTTT	CASEAYTGLADTGELFF
TRBJ1-2	TRBD1	TRBV5-1	once	TGCGCCAGCAGCTTGGACAGGGGGAACTATGGCTACACCTTC	CASSLDRGNYGYTF
TRBJ2-4	NA	TRBV30	few	TGTGCCTGGACCCGCCGGGACTTAGCCAAAAACATTCAGTACTTC	CAWTRRDLAKNIQYF
TRBJ1-1	TRBD1	TRBV30	NA	TGTGCCTGGAGGAGGACAGGGGGCACTGAAGCTTTCTTT	CAWRRTGGTEAFF
TRBJ1-1	TRBD1	TRBV19	NA	TGTGCCAGTTCCAGGGGGAGGTACACTGAAGCTTTCTTT	CASSRGRYTEAFF
TRBJ1-4	TRBD1	TRBV18	NA	TGTGCCAGCTCACCTCTACAGGGGGTACCAACTAATGAAAAACTGTTTTTT	CASSPLQGVPTNEKLFF
TRBJ1-5	NA	TRBV28	NA	TGTGCCAGCAGCCAGAACACAGGTTTTAGCAATCAGCCCCAGCATTTT	CASSQNTGFSNQPQHF
TRBJ1-5	NA	TRBV7-2	NA	TGTGCCAGCAGCGACTTCTATAGCACTAATCAGCCCCAGCATTTT	CASSDFYSTNQPQHF
TRBJ1-1	NA	TRBV5-1	NA	TGCGCCAGTCGCACGAGGAACACTGAAGCTTTCTTT	CASRTRNTEAFF
TRBJ1-6	NA	TRBV27	NA	TGTGCCAGCAGTATCAGGGTAGTCGATTCACCCCTCCACTTT	CASSIRVVDSPLHF
TRBJ1-2	TRBD1	TRBV4-1	NA	TGCGCCAGCAGCCAGCCGGGACAGATTTTCTATGGCTACACCTTC	CASSQPGQIFYGYTF
TRBJ1-2	TRBD1	TRBV7-2	NA	TGTGCCAGCAGCTTGGGACAGTCTACCGTCACCTATGGCTACACCTTC	CASSLGQSTVTYGYTF
TRBJ1-1	NA	TRBV10-3	few	TGTGCCATCAGTGAGAGGGGCGGAGCTTTCTTT	CAISERGGAFF
TRBJ1-1	TRBD1	TRBV30	few	TGTGCCTGGAACCACAGGGGGACTGAAGCTTTCTTT	CAWNHRGTEAFF
TRBJ1-5	NA	TRBV9	NA	TGTGCCAGCAGCCCAACAGGGTATAGCAATCAGCCCCAGCATTTT	CASSPTGYSNQPQHF
TRBJ2-5	TRBD2	TRBV9	few	TGTGCCAGCAGCTTTAGCGGGAGTATCCAAGAGACCCAGTACTTC	CASSFSGSIQETQYF
TRBJ2-3	NA	TRBV7-3	once	TGTGCCAGCAGCTTTGTTTTTAGCGGTACCACAGATACGCAGTATTTT	CASSFVFSGTTDTQYF
TRBJ2-7	NA	TRBV11-1	NA	TGTGCCAGCAGCTACACAGCCTACGAGCAGTACTTC	CASSYTAYEQYF
TRBJ2-1	NA	TRBV11-1	NA	TGTGCCAGCAGCGGCCAGTTCGTGCAGTTCTTC	CASSGQFVQFF
TRBJ2-7	NA	TRBV5-5	NA	TGTGCCAGCAGTCCTATAGCGGATCCCTACGAGCAGTACTTC	CASSPIADPYEQYF
TRBJ1-2	NA	TRBV5-1	few	TGCGCCAGCAGCTCACAGACAGACTATGGCTACACCTTC	CASSSQTDYGYTF
TRBJ2-7	TRBD2	TRBV19	NA	TGTGCCAGTAGTATAGCTGGGGGACTAGCCTACGAGCAGTACTTC	CASSIAGGLAYEQYF
TRBJ1-2	TRBD1	TRBV4-2	once	TGTGCCAGCAGCCAAGTTCCAGGGGGAGAGTATGGCTACACCTTC	CASSQVPGGEYGYTF
TRBJ2-7	TRBD2	TRBV3-1/TRBV3-2	NA	TGTGCCAGCAGCGCTGCTGGGCGGGAGGGCCTCTACGAGCAGTACTTC	CASSAAGREGLYEQYF
TRBJ2-7	TRBD2	TRBV6-6	NA	TGTGCCAGCAGTATCGGGGCGGGAGGTTACGAGCAGTACTTC	CASSIGAGGYEQYF
TRBJ1-4	NA	TRBV28	NA	TGTGCCAGCAGCGGGGGATGGGTTGGATCAACTAATGAAAAACTGTTTTTT	CASSGGWVGSTNEKLFF
TRBJ2-3	TRBD2	TRBV5-1	NA	TGCGCCAGCCAATCTCTAGCGGGAGGGATAGATACGCAGTATTTT	CASQSLAGGIDTQYF
TRBJ2-1	TRBD2	TRBV2	NA	TGTGCCAGCAGTCTAGCGGGAGGGGACAATGAGCAGTTCTTC	CASSLAGGDNEQFF
TRBJ1-5	NA	TRBV5-1	NA	TGCGCCAGCAGCCCGATGGGGGCCCGGGACCCCCAGCATTTT	CASSPMGARDPQHF
TRBJ2-1	TRBD1	TRBV2	NA	TGTGCCAGCAGACAGGGGGCGAGCTCCTACAATGAGCAGTTCTTC	CASRQGASSYNEQFF
TRBJ2-7	TRBD1	TRBV12-3/TRBV12-4	NA	TGTGCCAGCAGACAGGGGTTCCACGAGCAGTACTTC	CASRQGFHEQYF
TRBJ1-2	NA	TRBV7-9	few	TGTGCCAGCACCAAGGCGGGGAGCAACTATGGCTACACCTTC	CASTKAGSNYGYTF
TRBJ2-2	NA	TRBV7-3	NA	TGTGCCAGCAGCTTATTTAGGGGGATCGGGGAGCTGTTTTTT	CASSLFRGIGELFF
TRBJ2-1	TRBD2	TRBV30	NA	TGTGCCTGGGCTAGCGGGAGTTATGGCAATGAGCAGTTCTTC	CAWASGSYGNEQFF
TRBJ1-5	TRBD1	TRBV27	NA	TGTGCCAGCAGTCGGACAGGGGGCTTCAATCAGCCCCAGCATTTT	CASSRTGGFNQPQHF
TRBJ2-7	NA	TRBV25-1	once	TGTGCCAGCAGCGAAGTTGTGTTATCCGAGCAGTACTTC	CASSEVVLSEQYF
TRBJ1-5	TRBD1	TRBV15	NA	TGTGCCACCAGCAGAGTTACAGGGGCCTCGAATCAGCCCCAGCATTTT	CATSRVTGASNQPQHF
TRBJ2-1	NA	TRBV7-9	NA	TGTGCCAGCAGCTTAGCGAGTGGGGGCGCTCTCGATGAGCAGTTCTTC	CASSLASGGALDEQFF
TRBJ1-4	NA	TRBV19	few	TGTGCCAGTAAAGTCCAGGGCTCTAATGAAAAACTGTTTTTT	CASKVQGSNEKLFF
TRBJ1-2	TRBD1	TRBV5-1	few	TGCGCCAGCAGCTTGACTACAGGGGTCGGCTACACCTTC	CASSLTTGVGYTF
TRBJ1-1	TRBD1	TRBV29-1	NA	TGCAGCGTTGGACAGGGTGCCACTGAAGCTTTCTTT	CSVGQGATEAFF
TRBJ1-2	TRBD1	TRBV16	NA	TGTGCCAGCAGCCCGACAGGGGATAACTATGGCTACACCTTC	CASSPTGDNYGYTF
TRBJ1-1	NA	TRBV5-1	NA	TGCGCCAGCAGCTTGGTAGTCGGACAGCGTTCAACGACGAACACTGAAGCTTTCTTT	CASSLVVGQRSTTNTEAFF
TRBJ1-6	NA	TRBV5-4	NA	TGTGCCAGCAGCTTGCGGGATTCACCCCTCCACTTT	CASSLRDSPLHF
TRBJ2-2	NA	TRBV25-1	NA	TGTGCCAGCAGTGAAAGGGGGGGTCCCAACACCGGGGAGCTGTTTTTT	CASSERGGPNTGELFF
TRBJ2-1	TRBD2	TRBV29-1	NA	TGCAGCGTTACCGGGACTAGCGGCTATGAGCAGTTCTTC	CSVTGTSGYEQFF
TRBJ2-2	TRBD2	TRBV20-1	NA	TGCAGTGCTAGTCGGGGGGCCGGGGAGCTGTTTTTT	CSASRGAGELFF
TRBJ2-3	NA	TRBV7-3	NA	TGTGCCAGCAGCCTCTCTAGGGGAGATACGCAGTATTTT	CASSLSRGDTQYF
TRBJ1-5	NA	TRBV28	NA	TGTGCCAGCCTGGGACACCAAAATCAGCCCCAGCATTTT	CASLGHQNQPQHF
TRBJ1-4	TRBD1	TRBV24-1	few	TGTGCCACCAGTGAGGCGGACAGGGTAACTGAAAAACTGTTTTTT	CATSEADRVTEKLFF
TRBJ1-4	TRBD1	TRBV28	NA	TGTGCCAGCAGTTATTCGACCGGGACAGGTTCTGAAAAACTGTTTTTT	CASSYSTGTGSEKLFF
TRBJ2-5	TRBD2	TRBV28	NA	TGTGCCAGCAGACTGGGACTAGCGGGAGAGACCCAGTACTTC	CASRLGLAGETQYF
TRBJ1-5	NA	TRBV20-1	NA	TGCAGTGCTAGTCCAGGGAATTATGACCAGCCCCAGCATTTT	CSASPGNYDQPQHF